The 25 T cell receptor beta chains in this list originate from one sample, sequenced in a study of cytomegalovirus exposure and HLA in healthy donors (dated by TCRdb to the late 2010s). The library came from the immunoSEQ multiplex PCR assay. For the multiplex PCR, a mixture combining 60 forward primers for TCR Vbeta segments and 13 reverse primers for TCR Jbeta segments was used. TCRdb retrieved this table from immuneACCESS and kept in-frame rearrangements only. Not all clones are present; in checked studies, unresolved V genes account for under half, and no reason is known for the remainder. The record for this sample contains around 150,000 clones. Under 2.5% of the sample is taken by the ten largest. Material: PBMCs. Receptor source: a man younger than 45 in good health and CMV-seronegative.

The V call is TRBV10-2, the J call TRBJ1-1, with D perhaps matching TRBD1 (6 bases). Looked up from germline, CDR1 is WSHSY and CDR2 is SAAADI. V was clipped by 0 bases and J by 4 bases, with 9 bases between them. CDR3 length: 14 residues. The CDR3 sequence is CASSESRGGTEAFF. The CDR3 DNA is TGCGCCAGCAGTGAGTCGAGGGGGGGCACTGAAGCTTTCTTT.

CDR3 DNA: TGTGCCAGCAGCTTAGGGACAGCCGCCTACGAGCAGTACTTC. It yields the protein CASSLGTAAYEQYF. The chain uses TRBV7-9 and TRBJ2-7; D perhaps matches TRBD1 (6 bases). Deletions cut 1 base from V and 2 bases from J, with 9 bases between. The CDR3 covers 14 residues. CDR1 and CDR2 (germline): SEHNR, FQNEAQ (reference sequence).

This rearrangement joins TRBV7-9 to TRBJ2-7; a possible D gene is TRBD2 (6 bases). V dropped 5 bases and J dropped 7 bases, with 27 bases sitting between them. From germline, CDR1 is SEHNR and CDR2 FQNEAQ (reference sequence). The CDR3 runs 17 residues. As DNA, the CDR3 is TGTGCCAGCAGCCGAGGGACTGGGTCTTTGGGGAGAGGGGAGCAGTACTTC. It specifies CASSRGTGSLGRGEQYF.

The CDR3 DNA sequence: TGTGCCAGCAGCCGCTCCCGTAGCGGAGAGACCCAGTACTTC. It specifies CASSRSRSGETQYF. V gene TRBV7-2 combines with J gene TRBJ2-5, with D possibly being TRBD2 (6 bases). There are 14 residues in the CDR3. CDR1 and CDR2 from the germline V gene are SGHTA and FQGNSA. V lost 5 bases to trimming and J lost 4 bases, with 14 bases between them.

V is TRBV18 and J is TRBJ1-1, with 7 bases lining up with TRBD1. The germline CDR1 and CDR2 sequences are KGHSH and LQKENI. CDR3 size: 12 residues. V dropped 6 bases and J dropped 8; count of bases not matched to a gene: 6. The CDR3 bases are TGTGCCAGCTCTCAACAGGGGTCGGAAGCTTTCTTT. Protein sequence: CASSQQGSEAFF. Variable domain in full (rest from reference TRBV18 and TRBJ1-1): NAGVMQNPRHLVRRRGQEARLRCSPMKGHSHVYWYRQLPEEGLKFMVYLQKENIIDESGMPKERFSAEFPKEGPSILRIQQVVRGDSAAYFCASSQQGSEAFFGQGTRLTVV.

The chain has TRBV27 and TRBJ1-1; tentatively, D is TRBD1 (6 bases). The CDR3 is 13 amino acids. Trimming stripped 5 bases from V and 6 bases from J, with 13 bases between. Germline values: CDR1 MNHEY, CDR2 SMNVEV (reference sequence). The CDR3 here is CASSPQGTPEAFF. The CDR3 DNA reads TGTGCCAGCAGTCCCCAGGGGACCCCTGAAGCTTTCTTT.

The chain couples TRBV4-3 to TRBJ2-2; the match to TRBD2 covers 9 bases. Germline values: CDR1 LGHNA, CDR2 YSLEER. Trimming at V came to 3 bases and at J to 7 bases, leaving 3 bases not matched to a gene. CDR3 length: 14 residues. The CDR3 region is CASSHWREGGELFF. The CDR3 nucleotides are TGCGCCAGCAGCCATTGGCGGGAGGGCGGGGAGCTGTTTTTT.

Worth noting for this clone: One end of the junction fails to match germline, which may point to a read error. The DNA of the CDR3 is TGCGCCAGCGAGGACCCCGGGGGGTACAATGAGCAATTCTTC. It is translated as CASEDPGGYNEQFF. The genes are TRBV5-1 and TRBJ2-1, with 7 bases lining up with TRBD2. The V gene's germline CDR1 is SGHRS and CDR2 YFSETQ. The CDR3 consists of 14 residues.

This chain connects TRBV11-3 to TRBJ2-7; 11 nucleotides match TRBD1. This CDR3 spans 16 amino acids. V was clipped by 5 bases and J by 4 bases; unmatched bases: 10. Germline loops: CDR1 SGHNT, CDR2 YENEEA. The CDR3 bases are TGTGCCAGCAGCCTACCGGGACAGGGGGTACTTTACGAGCAGTACTTC. Translating it yields CASSLPGQGVLYEQYF.

In nucleotides, the CDR3 is TGTGCCAGTAGCTATGACGGTTACGGGAGGTCCACAGATACGCAGTATTTT. Residues: CASSYDGYGRSTDTQYF. The chain uses TRBV19 and TRBJ2-3, with 7 nucleotides matching TRBD2. This CDR3 is built from 17 residues. Per the germline V gene, CDR1 is LNHDA and CDR2 is SQIVND (reference sequence). V was clipped by 6 bases and J by 2 bases; unmatched bases: 14.

This sequence joins TRBV6-5 and TRBJ1-2; D unresolved. Germline V gives CDR1 MNHEY, CDR2 SVGAGI. The CDR3 sequence is 13 residues long. The V gene lost 5 bases and the J gene lost 8 bases, with 15 bases spanning the gap. The DNA of the CDR3 is TGTGCCAGCAGTACCTACCCCTTCGTGGGCTACACCTTC. Translated, it gives CASSTYPFVGYTF.

The chain is built from TRBV7-9 and TRBJ2-5, with TRBD1 as a possible D gene (6 bases). The CDR3 is 16 amino acids. Germline V gene sequence: CDR1 SEHNR, CDR2 FQNEAQ (reference sequence). The V end was cut by 5 bases, the J end by 0 bases, with 16 bases between. The CDR3 reads CASSPTTGLNQETQYF. CDR3 nucleotides: TGTGCCAGCAGCCCTACAACAGGGTTAAACCAAGAGACCCAGTACTTC.

The gene calls are TRBV4-2 and TRBJ1-1; possibly TRBD1 for D (5 bases). The CDR3 runs to 15 residues. V shed 0 bases and J shed 1 base, with 9 bases lying between them. CDR1 and CDR2 (germline): LGHNA, YNFKEQ. CDR3: CASSQEQGTNTEAFF. CDR3 bases: TGTGCCAGCAGCCAAGAGCAGGGAACGAACACTGAAGCTTTCTTT.

The CDR3, as DNA: TGTGCCAGCAGCCCCTATCGGGATACGCAGTATTTT. Protein product: CASSPYRDTQYF. V usage is TRBV5-4 and J usage is TRBJ2-3; D gene unclear. In germline, CDR1 is SGHNT, CDR2 YYREEE (reference sequence). CDR3 size: 12 residues. V lost 4 bases, J lost 6 bases, and 9 bases lay in between.

V gene TRBV4-1 combines with J gene TRBJ1-1; D is perhaps TRBD1 (6 bases). V was clipped by 0 bases and J by 11 bases, with 16 bases between them. This CDR3 spans 14 amino acids. In germline, CDR1 is MGHRA, CDR2 YSYEKL. The CDR3 region has the DNA TGCGCCAGCAGCCAAGATCCCCAGGGGCAGATCGCTTTCTTT. Its translation: CASSQDPQGQIAFF.

This chain uses TRBV9 with TRBJ1-2, with D perhaps matching TRBD1 (6 bases). Trimming shortened V by 1 base and J by 0 bases, and 19 bases separated the two germline ends. There are 18 residues in the CDR3. The germline V gene has CDR1 SGDLS and CDR2 YYNGEE. DNA of the CDR3: TGTGCCAGCAGCGTATACTTCGGTGACAGGCGTCCTAACTATGGCTACACCTTC. Its protein is CASSVYFGDRRPNYGYTF.

The chain couples TRBV5-1 to TRBJ2-1; possibly TRBD2 for D (6 bases). CDR3 length: 16 amino acids. Trimming stripped 0 bases from V and 4 bases from J, with 14 bases between. Germline-derived CDR1 and CDR2 are SGHRS and YFSETQ. CDR3 residues: CASSLGGGITYNEQFF. CDR3 DNA sequence: TGCGCCAGCAGCTTGGGTGGCGGGATAACTTACAATGAGCAGTTCTTC.

The J gene is TRBJ1-1, the V gene TRBV7-6; a possible D gene is TRBD1 (6 bases). The CDR3 is made up of 13 amino acids. Trimming shortened V by 5 bases and J by 3 bases, and 10 bases separated the two germline ends. CDR1 is SGHVS and CDR2 is FNYEAQ in the germline V gene. CDR3 in DNA: TGTGCCAGCAGCCCCGACAGGTACACTGAAGCTTTCTTT. It encodes CASSPDRYTEAFF. Full variable domain (outside the CDR3, taken from reference TRBV7-6 and TRBJ1-1): GAGVSQSPRYKVTKRGQDVALRCDPISGHVSLYWYRQALGQGPEFLTYFNYEAQQDKSGLPNDRFSAERPEGSISTLTIQRTEQRDSAMYRCASSPDRYTEAFFGQGTRLTVV.

The chain couples TRBV7-2 to TRBJ1-5; D is undetermined. CDR1 SGHTA and CDR2 FQGNSA come from the germline V gene. Trimming stripped 0 bases from V and 2 bases from J, with 5 bases between. The CDR3 is 14 amino acids. CDR3 sequence: CASSLARGNQPQHF. CDR3 nucleotides: TGTGCCAGCAGCTTAGCGCGGGGCAATCAGCCCCAGCATTTT. The variable domain in full, with the rest retrieved from reference TRBV7-2 and TRBJ1-5, is GAGVSQSPSNKVTEKGKDVELRCDPISGHTALYWYRQSLGQGLEFLIYFQGNSAPDKSGLPSDRFSAERTGGSVSTLTIQRTQQEDSAVYLCASSLARGNQPQHFGDGTRLSIL.

This rearrangement joins TRBV5-1 to TRBJ2-3; 9 nucleotides match TRBD2. In germline, CDR1 is SGHRS, CDR2 YFSETQ. The CDR3 is made up of 14 amino acids. V gave up 0 bases and J gave up 6 bases; unmatched junction bases: 2. In nucleotides, the CDR3 is TGCGCCAGCAGCTTGGATCTAGCGGGGGATACGCAGTATTTT. Translating it yields CASSLDLAGDTQYF.

The rearrangement uses TRBV5-6 and TRBJ1-2, with D unclear. Trimming removed 1 base at V and 0 bases at J, with 13 bases between. CDR3 length: 16 amino acids. Germline CDR1 reads SGHDT; CDR2 reads YYEEEE. The CDR3 DNA is TGTGCCAGCAGCTTGTGGGCAATAACCGCTAACTATGGCTACACCTTC. Amino acids: CASSLWAITANYGYTF.

J is TRBJ1-1 and V is TRBV5-5; 8 bases line up with TRBD1. Germline trimming cut 2 bases from V and 2 bases from J; bases unmatched to any gene: 8. Germline assignment: CDR1 SGHKS and CDR2 YYEKEE (reference sequence). CDR3 size: 16 residues. CDR3 in DNA: TGTGCCAGCAGCTTTTCTGAGGGACAGGCTAACACTGAAGCTTTCTTT. It yields the protein CASSFSEGQANTEAFF.

The rearrangement links TRBV5-1 to TRBJ2-1; D possibly corresponds to TRBD1 (6 bases). This CDR3 contains 13 residues. Per the germline V gene, CDR1 is SGHRS and CDR2 is YFSETQ. Trimming shortened V by 3 bases and J by 8 bases, and 12 bases separated the two germline ends. CDR3 DNA sequence: TGCGCCAGCAGCTGGCTGGACAGCCATGAGCAGTTCTTC. Amino acid sequence: CASSWLDSHEQFF.

The V and J genes are TRBV15 and TRBJ1-6, with D possibly being TRBD1 (6 bases). Deletions cut 4 bases from V and 1 base from J, with 14 bases between. Germline lookup yields CDR1 LNHNV and CDR2 YYDKDF (reference sequence). CDR3 length: 17 amino acids. The DNA for the CDR3 is TGTGCCACCAGCACGGACAGTATGAGGTCCTATAATTCACCCCTCCACTTT. Protein product: CATSTDSMRSYNSPLHF.

This chain uses TRBV27 with TRBJ2-3; D might be TRBD1 (6 bases). The germline CDR1 and CDR2 sequences are MNHEY and SMNVEV (reference sequence). This CDR3 contains 15 residues. Deletions cut 10 bases from V and 5 bases from J, with 22 bases between. The CDR3 nucleotides read TGTGCCACCAGAAGGGGGACCCACGTCCTAGATACGCAGTATTTT. It yields the protein CATRRGTHVLDTQYF.